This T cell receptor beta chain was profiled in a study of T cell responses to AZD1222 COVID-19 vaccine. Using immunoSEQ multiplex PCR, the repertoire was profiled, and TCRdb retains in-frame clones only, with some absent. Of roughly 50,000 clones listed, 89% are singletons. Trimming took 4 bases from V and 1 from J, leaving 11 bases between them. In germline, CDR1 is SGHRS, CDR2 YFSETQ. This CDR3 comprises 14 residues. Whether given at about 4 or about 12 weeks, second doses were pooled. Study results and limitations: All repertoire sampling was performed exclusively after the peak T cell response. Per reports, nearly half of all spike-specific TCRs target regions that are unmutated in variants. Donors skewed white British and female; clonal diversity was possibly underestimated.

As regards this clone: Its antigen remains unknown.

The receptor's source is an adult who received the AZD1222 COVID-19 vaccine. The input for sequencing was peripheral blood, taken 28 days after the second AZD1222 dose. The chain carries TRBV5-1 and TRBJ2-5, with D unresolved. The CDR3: CASSRRPLQETQYF. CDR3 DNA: TGCGCCAGCAGCCGACGGCCCCTCCAAGAGACCCAGTACTTC.